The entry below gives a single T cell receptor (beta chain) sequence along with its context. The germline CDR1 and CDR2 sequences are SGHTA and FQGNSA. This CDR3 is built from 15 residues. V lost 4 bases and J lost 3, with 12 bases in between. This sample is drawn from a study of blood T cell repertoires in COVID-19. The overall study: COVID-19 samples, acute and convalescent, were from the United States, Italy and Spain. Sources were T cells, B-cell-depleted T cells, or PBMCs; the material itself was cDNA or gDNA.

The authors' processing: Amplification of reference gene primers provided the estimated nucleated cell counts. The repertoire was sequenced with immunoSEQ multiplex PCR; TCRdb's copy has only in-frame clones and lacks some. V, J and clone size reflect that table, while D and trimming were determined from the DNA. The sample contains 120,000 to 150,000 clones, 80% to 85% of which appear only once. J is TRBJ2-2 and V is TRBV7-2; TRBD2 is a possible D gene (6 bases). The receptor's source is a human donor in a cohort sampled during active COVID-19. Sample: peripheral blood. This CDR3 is CASSSQGGDTGELFF. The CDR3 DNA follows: TGTGCCAGCAGCTCTCAGGGCGGGGACACCGGGGAGCTGTTTTTT.